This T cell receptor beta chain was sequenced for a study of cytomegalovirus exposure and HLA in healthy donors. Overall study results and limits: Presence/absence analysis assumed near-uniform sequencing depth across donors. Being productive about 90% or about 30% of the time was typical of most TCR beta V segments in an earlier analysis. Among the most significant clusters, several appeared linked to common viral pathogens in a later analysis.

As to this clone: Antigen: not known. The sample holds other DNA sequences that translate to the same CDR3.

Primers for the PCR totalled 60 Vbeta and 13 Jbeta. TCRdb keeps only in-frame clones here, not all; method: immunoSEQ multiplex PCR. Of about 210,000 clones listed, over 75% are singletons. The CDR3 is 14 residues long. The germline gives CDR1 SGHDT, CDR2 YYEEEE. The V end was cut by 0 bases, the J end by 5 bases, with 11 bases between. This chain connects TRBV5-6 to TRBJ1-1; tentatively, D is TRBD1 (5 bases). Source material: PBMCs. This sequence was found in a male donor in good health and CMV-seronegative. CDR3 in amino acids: CASSLVRGGTEAFF. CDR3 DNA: TGTGCCAGCAGCTTGGTGAGGGGAGGGACTGAAGCTTTCTTT.